There are a few counts of the clone carrying this T cell receptor beta chain. This specimen comes from a study of early T cells in non-severe SARS-CoV-2 infection. TCRdb used MiXCR to reprocess the 5' RACE reads, holding one entry per CDR3 protein. The sample contains 60,000 to 75,000 distinct CDR3 sequences, 12% of which appear only once. The sample taken for sequencing was whole blood. The TCR comes from an adult who was a healthcare worker with PCR-confirmed SARS-CoV-2 infection or an uninfected control (not recorded which).

The CDR3 nucleotides are TGCAGCGTTGTGGCGATAGGAGAAGAAAAACTGTTTTTT. It translates to CSVVAIGEEKLFF. The chain has TRBV29-1 and TRBJ1-4; D is unclear. The CDR3 runs 13 residues. V lost 4 bases and J lost 8, with 14 bases in between. Germline V gene data show CDR1 as SQVTM and CDR2 as ANQGSEA.